This T cell receptor beta chain came from a study of cytomegalovirus exposure and HLA in healthy donors. On the study more broadly: Earlier work reported about 110 million unique TCR beta sequences from 170 million or so T cells.

CDR1 is SGHRS and CDR2 is YFSETQ in the germline V gene. Trimming pared 2 bases from V and 0 bases from J, leaving 15 bases between. The CDR3 consists of 17 residues. This clone was picked up many times. Its antigen is not known. Overall study results and limits: After further analysis at a later stage, around 17,000 TCR beta sequences were associated with HLA alleles at 0.05 false discovery rate.

Primers: 60 Vbeta forward and 13 Jbeta reverse. The repertoire was sequenced with immunoSEQ multiplex PCR; TCRdb's copy has only in-frame clones and lacks some. The data contain around 76,000 clones, over 60% of them singletons. V usage is TRBV5-1 and J usage is TRBJ1-3; D remains unclear. The sequenced material came from PBMCs. This sequence was found in a man aged 35 to 55 in good health and CMV-seropositive. The CDR3 DNA is TGCGCCAGCAGCTTAAATTCGCGGGTGGACTCTGGAAACACCATATATTTT. Translation: CASSLNSRVDSGNTIYF.